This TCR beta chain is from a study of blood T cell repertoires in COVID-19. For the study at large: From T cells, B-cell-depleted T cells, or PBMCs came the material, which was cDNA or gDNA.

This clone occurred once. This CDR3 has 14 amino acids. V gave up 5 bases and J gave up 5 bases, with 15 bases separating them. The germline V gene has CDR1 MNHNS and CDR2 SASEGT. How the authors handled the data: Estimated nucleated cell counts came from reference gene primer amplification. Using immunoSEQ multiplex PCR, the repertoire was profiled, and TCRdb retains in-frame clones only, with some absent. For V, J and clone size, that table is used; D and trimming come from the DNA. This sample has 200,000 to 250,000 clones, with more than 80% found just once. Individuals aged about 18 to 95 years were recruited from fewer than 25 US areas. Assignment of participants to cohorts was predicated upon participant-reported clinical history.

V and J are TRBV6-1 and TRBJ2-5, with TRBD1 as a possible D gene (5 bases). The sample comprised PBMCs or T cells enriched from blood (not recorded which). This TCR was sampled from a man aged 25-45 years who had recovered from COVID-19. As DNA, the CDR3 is TGTGCCAGCAGTAAGACCTCAGGGCTGGAGACCCAGTACTTC. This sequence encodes CASSKTSGLETQYF.